Presented here are 28 T cell receptor beta chains from one specimen sequenced in a study of identical twins (TCRdb year 2016). The library was produced with 5' RACE. For sequencing, an Illumina HiSeq 2000 was employed. TCRdb reprocessing: public reads trimmed at Q25 with fastp, clones called with MiXCR, in-frame beta chains kept. Every distinct CDR3 protein forms one entry, paired with its most common genes and DNA. Here the sample has under 1 million distinct CDR3 sequences; approximately 13% occur a single time. 1.5% to 2% of the sample comes from the top ten. Separately, the same data were catalogued under a study of yellow fever vaccine responses in identical twins.

What was sequenced was PBMCs. Source of these receptors: a woman between 18 and 30 years old in good health.

This clonotype was recorded a few times. V gene TRBV15 combines with J gene TRBJ2-1; 11 nucleotides align to TRBD2. J was trimmed by 5 bases and V by 6 bases; bases with no gene match: 9. The CDR3 extends over 16 amino acids. Germline assignment: CDR1 LNHNV and CDR2 YYDKDF (reference sequence). The CDR3 region is CATSRTGLADNNEQFF. CDR3 nucleotide sequence: TGTGCCACCAGTCGTACGGGACTAGCGGACAACAATGAGCAGTTCTTC.

This clonotype was observed a handful of times. The rearrangement uses TRBV28 and TRBJ2-1; TRBD1 or TRBD2 may be the D gene (7 bases each). The ends were cut back, 7 bases at V and 2 bases at J, with 18 bases in the middle. Germline CDR1 is MDHEN and CDR2 is SYDVKM. The CDR3 is made up of 16 amino acids. The DNA of the CDR3 is TGTGCCAGCAACGGTGCAGGGGGGGCTGCCTACAATGAGCAGTTCTTC. This codes for CASNGAGGAAYNEQFF.

This clonotype was detected only a few times. CDR3 sequence reads: CASSPRAGNTGELFF. CDR3 nucleotides: TGTGCCAGCAGTCCCAGGGCAGGGAACACCGGGGAGCTGTTTTTT. V is TRBV12-3 or TRBV12-4 and J is TRBJ2-2; perhaps TRBD1 as D (5 bases). This CDR3 has 15 residues. Trimming removed 5 bases at V and 1 base at J, with 11 bases between.

The V and J genes are TRBV11-2 and TRBJ1-3; D is undetermined. The CDR3 is 17 residues long. Per the germline V gene, CDR1 is SGHAT and CDR2 is FQNNGV. V gave up 0 bases and J gave up 0 bases, with 12 bases separating them. CDR3 sequence: CASSLERAATSGNTIYF. Here the CDR3 DNA reads TGTGCCAGCAGCTTAGAGAGGGCAGCAACCTCTGGAAACACCATATATTTT.

This clonotype was counted a few times. V gene TRBV5-1 combines with J gene TRBJ2-1; 8 nucleotides match TRBD1. The CDR3 extends over 16 amino acids. The V gene end was trimmed by 4 bases and the J gene end by 4 bases; junction bases not matched to a gene: 10. The germline CDR1 and CDR2 sequences are SGHRS and YFSETQ. The CDR3 DNA sequence: TGCGCCAGCAGCCCACACCCCGACAGGGGATACAATGAGCAGTTCTTC. Protein: CASSPHPDRGYNEQFF.

The CDR3 is CATSMAPAPGETQYF. DNA for the CDR3: TGTGCCACCAGCATGGCACCGGCCCCCGGGGAGACCCAGTACTTC. The V gene is TRBV15, the J gene TRBJ2-5, with D hard to call. The CDR3 loop spans 15 amino acids. Trimming took 4 bases from V and 5 from J, leaving 17 bases between them. CDR1 is LNHNV and CDR2 is YYDKDF in the germline V gene (reference sequence).

The table lists this clonotype with a few counts. The rearrangement uses TRBV21-1 and TRBJ2-7; the D call TRBD1 from the table was never checked on the DNA. TRBV21-1 represents a pseudogene. The CDR3 has 16 amino acids. Here the CDR3 reads CASSNPDSNFSYEQYF. The CDR3 DNA sequence: TGTGCCAGCAGCAACCCTGACAGCAACTTCTCCTACGAGCAGTACTTC.

The J gene is TRBJ2-7, the V gene TRBV7-2, with 8 bases matching TRBD1. J lost 3 bases, V lost 4 bases, and 5 bases had no gene match. CDR3 length equals 14 residues. CDR1 is SGHTA and CDR2 is FQGNSA in the germline V gene. CDR3 in DNA: TGTGCCAGCAGCTCCCCGGGACAGGACTACGAGCAGTACTTC. It yields the protein CASSSPGQDYEQYF.

This clonotype occurred many times. The chain has TRBV6-5 and TRBJ1-1; a weak D match, TRBD1 (6 bases). This CDR3 is built from 14 residues. V was shortened by 2 bases and J by 4 bases, with 11 bases between the two germline ends. Germline CDR1 MNHEY, CDR2 SVGAGI. CDR3 bases: TGTGCCAGCAGTTACGGACAGATGGGCACTGAAGCTTTCTTT. Translated: CASSYGQMGTEAFF.

The V gene is TRBV20-1, the J gene TRBJ1-1, with 8 nucleotides matching TRBD1. V was pared by 5 bases and J by 1 base, with 3 bases of the junction left unmatched. Germline values: CDR1 DFQATT, CDR2 SNEGSKA (reference sequence). There are 13 residues in the CDR3. The CDR3 reads CSAETGGNTEAFF. CDR3 DNA: TGCAGTGCTGAAACAGGGGGGAACACTGAAGCTTTCTTT.

The chain combines TRBV6-5 with TRBJ2-5; D is uncertain. This CDR3 is 16 amino acids long. Germline CDR1 and CDR2: MNHEY and SVGAGI. V was trimmed by 4 bases and J by 5 bases, leaving 20 bases between them. CDR3 sequence (DNA): TGTGCCAGCAGTTCCCCCGTTAATGGGATTCTGGAGACCCAGTACTTC. It translates to CASSSPVNGILETQYF.

This clonotype has only a few counts. The chain links TRBV6-5 to TRBJ2-6, with 8 bases that match TRBD2. Germline V gives CDR1 MNHEY, CDR2 SVGAGI. The CDR3 loop spans 19 amino acids. The ends lost 4 bases at V and 0 bases at J; junction bases unmatched: 11. CDR3 nucleotides: TGTGCCAGCAGTTCCTCCGGGGGGGGCGGTAGCTCTGGGGCCAACGTCCTGACTTTC. Translated: CASSSSGGGGSSGANVLTF.

This clonotype was counted at least ten times. The chain employs TRBV28 and TRBJ2-3; the match to TRBD2 covers 7 bases. V was pared by 3 bases and J by 1 base, with 7 bases of the junction left unmatched. The CDR3 runs to 16 residues. Germline CDR1 MDHEN, CDR2 SYDVKM. The CDR3 nucleotides read TGTGCCAGCAGTTTCGAGGCGGGGGACCGCACAGATACGCAGTATTTT. It yields the protein CASSFEAGDRTDTQYF.

This clonotype has only a few counts. The CDR3 protein is CATRAGGGDTQYF. In DNA form, the CDR3 reads TGTGCCACCAGGGCAGGGGGCGGCGATACGCAGTATTTT. The chain links TRBV24-1 to TRBJ2-3, with 8 bases identical to TRBD1. The CDR3 consists of 13 residues. Germline lookup yields CDR1 KGHDR and CDR2 SFDVKD. Germline trimming cut 7 bases from V and 6 bases from J; bases unmatched to any gene: 5.

This clonotype appeared a few times. The chain employs TRBV28 and TRBJ1-1; D gene uncertain. V lost 1 base to trimming and J lost 11 bases, with 14 bases between them. Germline V lookup: CDR1 MDHEN, CDR2 SYDVKM. The CDR3 has 13 residues. The CDR3 nucleotides read TGTGCCAGCAGTTTATTAAGACCAGGAGATGCTTTCTTT. It is translated as CASSLLRPGDAFF.

This clonotype has ten or more counts. J is TRBJ1-2 and V is TRBV4-1; D is unclear. Trimming took off 4 bases at V and 3 bases at J, with 18 bases between the two ends. Germline V CDR1 and CDR2: MGHRA, YSYEKL. This CDR3 contains 16 residues. CDR3 sequence reads: CASSRQGLSMDYGYTF. In DNA, the CDR3 is TGCGCCAGCAGCCGACAAGGCCTCTCGATGGACTATGGCTACACCTTC.

This clonotype was found many times. This sequence joins TRBV5-1 and TRBJ2-1, with D possibly TRBD2 on 5 matching bases. Trimming shortened V by 0 bases and J by 4 bases, and 11 bases separated the two germline ends. The CDR3 is 15 residues long. Per germline, CDR1 SGHRS and CDR2 YFSETQ. The chain's CDR3 is CASSLAGNLYNEQFF. CDR3 nucleotide sequence: TGCGCCAGCAGCTTGGCGGGAAACCTTTACAATGAGCAGTTCTTC.

CDR3 in amino acids: CASSPFDAEIAGELFF. In DNA form, the CDR3 reads TGTGCCAGCTCACCCTTCGACGCCGAGATAGCCGGGGAGCTGTTTTTT. The chain recombines TRBV18 with TRBJ2-2; D is undetermined. V was pared by 3 bases and J by 6 bases, with 17 bases between. CDR1 and CDR2 from the germline V gene are KGHSH and LQKENI. This CDR3 is 16 amino acids long.

This clonotype was seen a few times. Germline is not matched at one junction end, which may reflect a read error. The rearrangement uses TRBV6-5 and TRBJ2-7; D not resolved. The CDR3 consists of 16 residues. CDR1 and CDR2 from the germline V gene are MNHEY and SVGAGI. The CDR3 here is CTSSFPGPKFAYEQYF. CDR3 sequence (DNA): TGTACCAGCAGTTTCCCGGGCCCGAAGTTTGCCTACGAGCAGTACTTC.

This clonotype has at least ten counts. The V call is TRBV7-2, the J call TRBJ1-1, with D possibly being TRBD1 (5 bases). The CDR3 sequence is 17 residues long. The germline V gene has CDR1 SGHTA and CDR2 FQGNSA. Trimming removed 4 bases at V and 11 bases at J, with 29 bases between. The CDR3 DNA reads TGTGCCAGCAGCTCCTGGGGGAGGCAGGGAGCATTATCGTACGCTTTCTTT. Translation: CASSSWGRQGALSYAFF.

This clonotype was detected ten times or more. This rearrangement joins TRBV28 to TRBJ2-1; D gene unclear. V was cut by 5 bases and J by 5 bases, with 10 bases left in between. CDR3 length equals 13 residues. The germline CDR1 and CDR2 sequences are MDHEN and SYDVKM. CDR3 sequence (DNA): TGTGCCAGCAGTCACCGGACCAACAATGAGCAGTTCTTC. Translating it yields CASSHRTNNEQFF.

This clonotype was seen a handful of times. The V call is TRBV24-1, the J call TRBJ2-1, with TRBD2 matching 7 bases. Trimming at V came to 8 bases and at J to 4 bases, leaving 7 bases not matched to a gene. The CDR3 contains 14 residues. Germline values: CDR1 KGHDR, CDR2 SFDVKD. The CDR3 DNA reads as TGTGCCACCACCGGCGGGAGCAGTTACAATGAGCAGTTCTTC. It specifies CATTGGSSYNEQFF.

The V call is TRBV27, the J call TRBJ2-5, with D maybe TRBD1 (5 bases). Deletions cut 5 bases from V and 7 bases from J, with 23 bases between. The CDR3 is 16 residues long. CDR1 is MNHEY, CDR2 SMNVEV, per germline (reference sequence). CDR3 DNA: TGTGCCAGCAGTCTGGGTGGGTCAGGGAATAAGAGGACCCAGTACTTC. Translating gives CASSLGGSGNKRTQYF.

This clonotype has just one count. The chain uses TRBV6-5 and TRBJ2-7; 9 positions agree with TRBD2. The CDR3 loop spans 17 amino acids. The J segment lost 4 bases and the V segment lost 3 bases, leaving 13 bases of the junction unmatched. CDR1 and CDR2 (germline): MNHEY, SVGAGI. The CDR3, as DNA: TGTGCCAGCAGTTATAAGTTAGCGGGGGAAGTTAGGTACGAGCAGTACGTC. This gives the protein CASSYKLAGEVRYEQYV.

This clonotype was counted only a few times. The rearrangement joins TRBV28 to TRBJ2-5; no reliable D call. V shed 4 bases and J shed 7 bases, with 7 bases lying between them. CDR1 MDHEN and CDR2 SYDVKM come from the germline V gene. This CDR3 has 11 amino acids. CDR3 DNA sequence: TGTGCCAGCAGTTCCTGGTGGACCCAGTACTTC. Protein product: CASSSWWTQYF.

This clonotype was observed a handful of times. This chain connects TRBV4-2 to TRBJ1-4; the D is unclear. The V end lost 4 bases, the J end lost 7 bases, and 7 bases lay between the germline ends. Germline CDR1 is LGHNA and CDR2 is YNFKEQ. CDR3 length equals 12 residues. The CDR3 sequence: CASSRAGEKLFF. The CDR3 DNA is TGTGCCAGCAGCCGAGCCGGTGAAAAACTGTTTTTT.

In its sample, this clonotype was seen many times. This rearrangement joins TRBV6-2 or TRBV6-3 to TRBJ1-6; D not certain. Trimming pared 2 bases from V and 6 bases from J, leaving 11 bases between. CDR1 is MNHEY, CDR2 SVGEGT, per germline. This CDR3 has 15 amino acids. The CDR3 reads CASSYRAGFNSPLHF. CDR3 in DNA: TGTGCCAGCAGTTACCGGGCAGGCTTTAATTCACCCCTCCACTTT.

This chain uses TRBV6-5 with TRBJ1-1, with 9 bases matching TRBD1. J was trimmed by 5 bases and V by 4 bases; bases with no gene match: 8. This CDR3 comprises 15 residues. Germline-derived CDR1 and CDR2 are MNHEY and SVGAGI. In DNA form, the CDR3 reads TGTGCCAGCAGTTTAACCGGGACAGGGAGGACTGAAGCTTTCTTT. It is translated as CASSLTGTGRTEAFF.